Following are 8 T cell receptor beta chains from one sample sequenced in a study of OX40 agonist ivuxolimab in advanced cancers. Measured with immunoSEQ multiplex PCR; TCRdb has only the in-frame clones, and not every one. The repertoire holds 50,000 to 75,000 clones, roughly nine tenths seen once, with roughly 0.56% in the top ten. The material sequenced was CD4+ or CD8+ T cells sorted from blood, taken in a trial of the OX40 agonist ivuxolimab. The receptor set was obtained from an adult with an advanced solid tumor such as melanoma, head and neck, liver or kidney cancer.

This chain joins TRBV19 and TRBJ1-5; a possible D gene is TRBD1 (5 bases). Germline lookup yields CDR1 LNHDA and CDR2 SQIVND (reference sequence). With 5 bases removed from V and 7 bases from J, the gap between germline ends came to 12 bases. The CDR3 extends over 13 amino acids. This CDR3 reads CASSPGLRQPQHF. As DNA, the CDR3 is TGTGCCAGTAGTCCAGGGCTGCGGCAGCCCCAGCATTTT.

The chain uses TRBV6-5 and TRBJ2-2; D gene uncertain. The CDR3 has 12 amino acids. Germline loops: CDR1 MNHEY, CDR2 SVGAGI. Between the trimmed V and J ends, which lost 10 bases and 4 bases, there was a span of 10 bases. The CDR3, as DNA: TGTGCCACCCGGCAGTCCACCGGGGAGCTGTTTTTT. Its protein is CATRQSTGELFF.

J is TRBJ1-2 and V is TRBV11-2; possibly TRBD1 for D (5 bases). The CDR3 has 16 residues. V shed 7 bases and J shed 5 bases, with 23 bases lying between them. Germline CDR1 reads SGHAT; CDR2 reads FQNNGV. Here the CDR3 DNA reads TGTGCCAGCATGCCTACGTCCGGGGCGGCCGGGTATGGCTACACCTTC. Translated, it gives CASMPTSGAAGYGYTF.

The chain employs TRBV30 and TRBJ2-7, with TRBD2 as a possible D gene (6 bases). Trimming took off 2 bases at V and 7 bases at J, with 27 bases between the two ends. The CDR3 loop spans 17 amino acids. Germline CDR1 is GTSNPN and CDR2 is SVGIG (reference sequence). The CDR3: CAWSIPTSRGFPGEQYF. In nucleotides, the CDR3 is TGTGCCTGGAGTATACCGACTAGTAGGGGCTTCCCGGGTGAGCAGTACTTC.

The J gene is TRBJ1-1, the V gene TRBV10-2, with D hard to call. V lost 5 bases and J 7 bases, leaving 14 bases between the germline ends. Per germline, CDR1 WSHSY and CDR2 SAAADI. The CDR3 length is 13 residues. CDR3 region: CASSLNGIFEAFF. DNA for the CDR3: TGCGCCAGCAGTCTGAACGGTATCTTTGAAGCTTTCTTT.

J is TRBJ2-2 and V is TRBV5-1, with D perhaps matching TRBD1 (5 bases). The V end was cut by 2 bases, the J end by 3 bases, with 8 bases between. Germline assignment: CDR1 SGHRS and CDR2 YFSETQ. The CDR3 sequence is 14 residues long. CDR3 nucleotides: TGCGCCAGCAGCTTCACAGGAGACACCGGGGAGCTGTTTTTT. Translated: CASSFTGDTGELFF.

The CDR3 coding sequence is TGTGCCAGCAGCTTAGCGCTGGAGGGCAAGCAGTACTTC. Protein product: CASSLALEGKQYF. The chain combines TRBV7-9 with TRBJ2-7, with a possible D match to TRBD2 (6 bases). Deletions cut 0 bases from V and 8 bases from J, with 11 bases between. CDR1 and CDR2 (germline): SEHNR, FQNEAQ (reference sequence). The CDR3 is 13 residues long.

V and J are TRBV7-3 and TRBJ2-7; D might be TRBD1 or TRBD2, each matching 5 bases. Germline V lookup: CDR1 SGHTA, CDR2 FQGTGA. V was cut by 3 bases and J by 0 bases, with 12 bases left in between. CDR3 size: 15 residues. The CDR3 DNA is TGTGCCAGCAGCTTCCGGGACCCGAGCTCCTACGAGCAGTACTTC. It specifies CASSFRDPSSYEQYF.